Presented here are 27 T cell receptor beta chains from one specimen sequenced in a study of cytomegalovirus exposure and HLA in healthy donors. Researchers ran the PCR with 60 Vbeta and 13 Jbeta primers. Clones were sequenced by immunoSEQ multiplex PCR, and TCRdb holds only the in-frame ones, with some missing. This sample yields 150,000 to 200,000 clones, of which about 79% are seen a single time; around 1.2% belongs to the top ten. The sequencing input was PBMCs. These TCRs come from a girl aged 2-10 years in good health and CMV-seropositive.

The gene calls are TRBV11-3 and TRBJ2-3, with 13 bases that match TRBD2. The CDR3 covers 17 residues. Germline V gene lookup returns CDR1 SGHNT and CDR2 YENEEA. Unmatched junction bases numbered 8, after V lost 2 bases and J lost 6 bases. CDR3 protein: CASSLRGTSGAGDTQYF. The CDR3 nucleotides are TGTGCCAGCAGCTTAAGGGGGACTAGCGGGGCAGGGGATACGCAGTATTTT.

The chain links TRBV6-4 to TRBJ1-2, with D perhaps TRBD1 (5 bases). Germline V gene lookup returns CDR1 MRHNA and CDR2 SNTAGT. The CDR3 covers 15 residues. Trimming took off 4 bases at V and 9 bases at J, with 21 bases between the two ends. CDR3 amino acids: CASSGWRGGRQRYTF. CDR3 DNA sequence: TGTGCCAGCAGTGGTTGGAGGGGCGGAAGGCAGCGCTACACCTTC.

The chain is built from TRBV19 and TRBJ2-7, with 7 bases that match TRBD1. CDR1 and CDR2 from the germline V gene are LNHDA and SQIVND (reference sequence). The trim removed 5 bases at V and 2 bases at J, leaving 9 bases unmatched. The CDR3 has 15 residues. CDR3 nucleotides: TGTGCCAGTAGTCCCCGGGACAGAAGGACCTACGAGCAGTACTTC. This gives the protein CASSPRDRRTYEQYF. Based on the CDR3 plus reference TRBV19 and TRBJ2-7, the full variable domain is DGGITQSPKYLFRKEGQNVTLSCEQNLNHDAMYWYRQDPGQGLRLIYYSQIVNDFQKGDIAEGYSVSREKKESFPLTVTSAQKNPTAFYLCASSPRDRRTYEQYFGPGTRLTVT.

This CDR3 reads CASSPSGSHNSPLHF. The CDR3 coding sequence is TGTGCCAGCAGTCCCTCCGGGAGCCATAATTCACCCCTCCACTTT. The rearrangement links TRBV2 to TRBJ1-6; D ambiguous. CDR1 SNHLY and CDR2 FYNNEI come from the germline V gene. The CDR3 covers 15 residues. The V gene lost 5 bases and the J gene lost 5 bases, with 13 bases spanning the gap.

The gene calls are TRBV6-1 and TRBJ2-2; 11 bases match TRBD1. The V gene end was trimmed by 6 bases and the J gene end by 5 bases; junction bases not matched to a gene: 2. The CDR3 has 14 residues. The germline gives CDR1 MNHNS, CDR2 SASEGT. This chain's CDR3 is CASRGQGGTGELFF. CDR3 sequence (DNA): TGTGCCAGCAGGGGACAGGGGGGAACCGGGGAGCTGTTTTTT.

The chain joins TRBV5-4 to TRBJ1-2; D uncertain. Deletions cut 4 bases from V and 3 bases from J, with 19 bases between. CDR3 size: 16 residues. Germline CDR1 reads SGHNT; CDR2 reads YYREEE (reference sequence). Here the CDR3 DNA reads TGTGCCAGCAGCCATACTCAACCGGGAGCTTACTATGGCTACACCTTC. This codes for CASSHTQPGAYYGYTF.

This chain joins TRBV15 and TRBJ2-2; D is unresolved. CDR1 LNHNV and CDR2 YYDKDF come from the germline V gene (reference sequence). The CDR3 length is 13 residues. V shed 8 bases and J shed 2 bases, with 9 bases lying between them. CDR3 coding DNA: TGTGCCACCTCTAGATTAAACACCGGGGAGCTGTTTTTT. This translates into CATSRLNTGELFF. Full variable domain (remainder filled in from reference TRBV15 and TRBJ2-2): DAMVIQNPRYQVTQFGKPVTLSCSQTLNHNVMYWYQQKSSQAPKLLFHYYDKDFNNEADTPDNFQSRRPNTSFCFLDIRSPGLGDTAMYLCATSRLNTGELFFGEGSRLTVL.

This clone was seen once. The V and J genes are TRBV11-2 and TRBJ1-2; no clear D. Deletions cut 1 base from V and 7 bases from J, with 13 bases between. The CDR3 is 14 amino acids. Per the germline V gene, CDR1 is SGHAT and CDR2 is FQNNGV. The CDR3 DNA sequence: TGTGCCAGCAGCTTAGGAGGCCCCCCCCTTGGCTACACCTTC. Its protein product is CASSLGGPPLGYTF.

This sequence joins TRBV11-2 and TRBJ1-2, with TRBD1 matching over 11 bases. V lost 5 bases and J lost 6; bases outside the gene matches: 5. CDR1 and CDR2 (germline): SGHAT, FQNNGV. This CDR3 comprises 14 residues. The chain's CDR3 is CASSRWDRGDGYTF. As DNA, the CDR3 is TGTGCCAGCAGCCGATGGGACAGGGGGGATGGCTACACCTTC.

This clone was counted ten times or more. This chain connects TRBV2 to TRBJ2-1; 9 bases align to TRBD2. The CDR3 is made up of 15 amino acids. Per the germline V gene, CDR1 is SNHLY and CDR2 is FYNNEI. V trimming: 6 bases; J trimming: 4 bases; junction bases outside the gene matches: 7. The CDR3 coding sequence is TGTGCCAGCAGGCCGACTAGCGGCGCGTACAATGAGCAGTTCTTC. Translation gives CASRPTSGAYNEQFF. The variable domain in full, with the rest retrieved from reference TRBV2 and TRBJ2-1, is EPEVTQTPSHQVTQMGQEVILRCVPISNHLYFYWYRQILGQKVEFLVSFYNNEISEKSEIFDDQFSVERPDGSNFTLKIRSTKLEDSAMYFCASRPTSGAYNEQFFGPGTRLTVL.

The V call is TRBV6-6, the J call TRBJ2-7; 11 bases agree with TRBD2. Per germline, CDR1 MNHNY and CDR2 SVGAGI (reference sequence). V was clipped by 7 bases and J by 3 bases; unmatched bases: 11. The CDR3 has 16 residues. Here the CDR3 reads CASTTPGTSGLYEQYF. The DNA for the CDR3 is TGTGCCAGCACTACCCCCGGGACTAGCGGCCTCTACGAGCAGTACTTC.

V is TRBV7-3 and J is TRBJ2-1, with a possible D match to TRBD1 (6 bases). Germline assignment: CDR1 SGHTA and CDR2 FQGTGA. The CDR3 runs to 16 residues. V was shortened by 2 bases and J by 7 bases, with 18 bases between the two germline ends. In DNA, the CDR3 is TGTGCCAGCAGCTTATACCACAGGGTACCCCCTAATGAGCAGTTCTTC. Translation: CASSLYHRVPPNEQFF.

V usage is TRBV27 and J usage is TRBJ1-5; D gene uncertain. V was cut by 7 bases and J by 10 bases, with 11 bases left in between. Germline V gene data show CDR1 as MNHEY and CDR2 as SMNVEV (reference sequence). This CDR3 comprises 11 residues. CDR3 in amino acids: CASTLRVPQHF. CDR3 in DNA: TGTGCCAGCACGCTTCGCGTCCCCCAGCATTTT.

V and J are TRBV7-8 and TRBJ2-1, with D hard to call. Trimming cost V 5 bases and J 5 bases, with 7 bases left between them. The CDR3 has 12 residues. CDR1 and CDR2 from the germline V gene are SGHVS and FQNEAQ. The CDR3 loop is CASSLVDNEQFF. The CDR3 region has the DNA TGTGCCAGCAGCCTCGTAGACAATGAGCAGTTCTTC.

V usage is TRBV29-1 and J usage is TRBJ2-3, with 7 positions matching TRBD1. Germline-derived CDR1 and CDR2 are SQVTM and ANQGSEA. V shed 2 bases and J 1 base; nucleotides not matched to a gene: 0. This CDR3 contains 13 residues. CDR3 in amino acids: CSVETGGTDTQYF. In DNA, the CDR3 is TGCAGCGTTGAAACAGGGGGCACAGATACGCAGTATTTT.

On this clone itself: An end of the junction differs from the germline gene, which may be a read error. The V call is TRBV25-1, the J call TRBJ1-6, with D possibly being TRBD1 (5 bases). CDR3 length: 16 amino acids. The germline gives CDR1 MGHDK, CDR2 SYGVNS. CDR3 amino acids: CVSSEAGRGGNSPLHF. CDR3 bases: TGTGTCAGCAGTGAGGCTGGAAGGGGAGGCAATTCACCCCTCCACTTT.

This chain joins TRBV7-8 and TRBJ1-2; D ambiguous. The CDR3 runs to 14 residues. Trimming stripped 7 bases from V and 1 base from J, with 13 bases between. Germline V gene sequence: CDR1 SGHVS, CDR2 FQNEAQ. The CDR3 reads CASTTPPNNYGYTF. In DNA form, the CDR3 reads TGTGCCAGCACTACCCCACCGAATAACTATGGCTACACCTTC.

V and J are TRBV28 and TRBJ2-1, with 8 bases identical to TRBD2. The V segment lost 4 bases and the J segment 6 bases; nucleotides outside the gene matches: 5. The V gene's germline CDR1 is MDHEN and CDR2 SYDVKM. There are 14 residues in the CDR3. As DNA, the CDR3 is TGTGCCAGCAGTTCCGGGACTAGTCTCAATGAGCAGTTCTTC. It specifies CASSSGTSLNEQFF.

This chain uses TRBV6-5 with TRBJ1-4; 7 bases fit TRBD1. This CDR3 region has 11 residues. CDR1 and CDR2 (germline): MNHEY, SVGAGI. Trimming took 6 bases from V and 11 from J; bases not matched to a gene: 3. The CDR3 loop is CASRYRGKLFF. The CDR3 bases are TGTGCCAGCAGGTACAGGGGCAAACTGTTTTTT.

This CDR3 is CASSILAPTGELFF. CDR3 bases: TGTGCCAGTAGTATACTAGCGCCCACCGGGGAGCTGTTTTTT. The chain carries TRBV19 and TRBJ2-2; possibly TRBD2 for D (6 bases). Trimming pared 2 bases from V and 4 bases from J, leaving 8 bases between. Germline V lookup: CDR1 LNHDA, CDR2 SQIVND (reference sequence). This CDR3 is 14 amino acids long.

CDR3 sequence: CASSGGGPYNEQFF. The CDR3 nucleotides are TGTGCCAGCAGCGGGGGGGGTCCCTACAATGAGCAGTTCTTC. The rearrangement joins TRBV7-9 to TRBJ2-1; 7 bases fit TRBD2. Germline assignment: CDR1 SEHNR and CDR2 FQNEAQ (reference sequence). CDR3 size: 14 residues. V lost 5 bases, J lost 2 bases, and 3 bases stayed unmatched.

The CDR3 spells CASLPPLSASYNEQFF. The CDR3 DNA sequence: TGCGCCAGCCTCCCACCTCTTAGCGCCAGTTACAATGAGCAGTTCTTC. This sequence joins TRBV23-1 and TRBJ2-1; D is perhaps TRBD2 (5 bases). TRBV23-1 is an open reading frame whose function is uncertain. The CDR3 consists of 16 residues. The V gene lost 8 bases and the J gene lost 4 bases, with 21 bases spanning the gap.

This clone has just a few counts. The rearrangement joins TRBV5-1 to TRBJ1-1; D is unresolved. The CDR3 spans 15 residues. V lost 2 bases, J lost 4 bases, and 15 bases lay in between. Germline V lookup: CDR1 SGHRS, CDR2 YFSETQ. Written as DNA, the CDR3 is TGCGCCAGCAGCTTAAGAGGCGGAGTGGGCACTGAAGCTTTCTTT. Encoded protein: CASSLRGGVGTEAFF.

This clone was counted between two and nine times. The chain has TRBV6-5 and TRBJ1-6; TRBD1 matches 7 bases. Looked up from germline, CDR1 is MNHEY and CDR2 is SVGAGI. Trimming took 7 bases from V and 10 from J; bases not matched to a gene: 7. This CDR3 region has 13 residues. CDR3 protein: CASTLTGDSPLHF. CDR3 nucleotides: TGTGCCAGCACCCTTACAGGGGACTCACCCCTCCACTTT.

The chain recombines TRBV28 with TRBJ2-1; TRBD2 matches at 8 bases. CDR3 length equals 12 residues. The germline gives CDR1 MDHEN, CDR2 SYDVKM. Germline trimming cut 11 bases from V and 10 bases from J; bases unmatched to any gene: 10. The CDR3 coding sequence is TGTGCCGCGTCGTGGACTAGCAGCGAGCAGTTCTTC. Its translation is CAASWTSSEQFF.

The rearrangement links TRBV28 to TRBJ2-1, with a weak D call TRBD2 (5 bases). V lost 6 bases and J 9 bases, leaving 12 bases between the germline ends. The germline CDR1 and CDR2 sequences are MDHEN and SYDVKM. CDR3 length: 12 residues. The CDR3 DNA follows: TGTGCCAGCAGCATTAGTGAGGGTGAGCAGTTCTTC. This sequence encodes CASSISEGEQFF.

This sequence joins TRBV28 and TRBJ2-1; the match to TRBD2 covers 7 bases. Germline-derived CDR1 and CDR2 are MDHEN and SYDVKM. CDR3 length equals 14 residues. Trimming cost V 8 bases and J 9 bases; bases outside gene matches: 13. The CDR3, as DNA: TGTGCCAGCTGCCCTCGCGGGGGAGAGGGTGAGCAGTTCTTC. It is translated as CASCPRGGEGEQFF.